Presented here are 15 T cell receptor beta chains from one specimen sequenced in a study of blood T cell repertoires in COVID-19. Here immunoSEQ multiplex PCR was the method, and the copy in TCRdb shows in-frame clones only, minus some. The sample comprises approximately 360,000 clones, around 90% of which are singletons, and around 7% rests with the top ten. The sample was peripheral blood. These receptors came from a man younger than 35 with active or convalescent COVID-19.

The CDR3 is CASSLGLGGNSPLHF. Here the CDR3 DNA reads TGTGCCAGCAGCTTAGGTCTGGGAGGAAATTCACCCCTCCACTTT. The rearrangement links TRBV11-2 to TRBJ1-6, with D hard to call. The germline V gene encodes CDR1 SGHAT and CDR2 FQNNGV. Trimming took off 1 base at V and 7 bases at J, with 11 bases between the two ends. This CDR3 is built from 15 residues. Full variable domain (rest looked up from reference TRBV11-2 and TRBJ1-6): EAGVAQSPRYKIIEKRQSVAFWCNPISGHATLYWYQQILGQGPKLLIQFQNNGVVDDSQLPKDRFSAERLKGVDSTLKIQPAKLEDSAVYLCASSLGLGGNSPLHFGNGTRLTVT.

The chain recombines TRBV19 with TRBJ1-5; D possibly corresponds to TRBD1 (6 bases). Trimming cost V 3 bases and J 0 bases, with 6 bases left between them. CDR1 and CDR2 (germline): LNHDA, SQIVND (reference sequence). CDR3 size: 14 residues. In DNA form, the CDR3 reads TGTGCCAGTAGTATGGGGGCTAGCAATCAGCCCCAGCATTTT. Translating gives CASSMGASNQPQHF.

This clone has just a few counts. The same CDR3 can be traced to other DNA sequences in this sample. The chain employs TRBV7-3 and TRBJ2-5; 7 positions match TRBD1. Per germline, CDR1 SGHTA and CDR2 FQGTGA. This CDR3 has 14 amino acids. V lost 3 bases, J lost 5 bases, and 6 bases stayed unmatched. The chain's CDR3 is CASSLAGRGETQYF. CDR3 sequence (DNA): TGTGCCAGCAGCTTGGCGGGCAGGGGGGAGACCCAGTACTTC.

V is TRBV7-8 and J is TRBJ1-1; 7 nucleotides line up with TRBD1. The CDR3 is 13 amino acids. Trimming removed 6 bases from V and 6 bases from J; junction bases left unmatched: 7. The germline V gene has CDR1 SGHVS and CDR2 FQNEAQ. The CDR3 region is CASRGRGASEAFF. The CDR3 region has the DNA TGTGCCAGCAGGGGCAGGGGGGCGTCTGAAGCTTTCTTT.

The rearrangement uses TRBV28 and TRBJ2-5, with 13 bases fitting TRBD2. CDR1 and CDR2 from the germline V gene are MDHEN and SYDVKM. V lost 8 bases and J lost 0; bases outside the gene matches: 24. CDR3 size: 22 residues. The CDR3 reads CASPSRPGLAGPCAQYQETQYF. The CDR3, as DNA: TGTGCCAGCCCATCCAGACCGGGACTAGCGGGACCCTGTGCCCAATACCAAGAGACCCAGTACTTC. Drawing the rest from reference TRBV28 and TRBJ2-5, the complete variable domain is DVKVTQSSRYLVKRTGEKVFLECVQDMDHENMFWYRQDPGLGLRLIYFSYDVKMKEKGDIPEGYSVSREKKERFSLILESASTNQTSMYLCASPSRPGLAGPCAQYQETQYFGPGTRLLVL.

This chain joins TRBV27 and TRBJ2-1; 8 bases line up with TRBD2. J lost 4 bases, V lost 7 bases, and 3 bases had no gene match. The CDR3 contains 13 residues. Germline-derived CDR1 and CDR2 are MNHEY and SMNVEV (reference sequence). CDR3 amino acids: CASTRGGYNEQFF. In DNA form, the CDR3 reads TGTGCCAGCACCCGGGGGGGGTACAATGAGCAGTTCTTC.

This chain joins TRBV29-1 and TRBJ2-1; 10 bases fit TRBD1. The CDR3 sequence is 14 residues long. CDR1 and CDR2 (germline): SQVTM, ANQGSEA. V shed 8 bases, J shed 2 bases, and the junction held 6 bases outside the gene matches. The CDR3 here is CSPGGTGAYNEQFF. Written as DNA, the CDR3 is TGCAGCCCGGGGGGGACAGGGGCCTACAATGAGCAGTTCTTC.

The V call is TRBV24-1, the J call TRBJ2-1, with 9 bases lining up with TRBD1. Germline V gene lookup returns CDR1 KGHDR and CDR2 SFDVKD. The CDR3 runs 15 residues. The junction had 3 bases not matched to a gene; V was cut back by 0 bases and J by 7 bases. The CDR3 nucleotides are TGTGCCACCAGTGATTTGGGGACAGGGCAGAATGAGCAGTTCTTC. Translated: CATSDLGTGQNEQFF.

This chain connects TRBV5-1 to TRBJ1-1; no firm D call. V dropped 0 bases and J dropped 0 bases, with 9 bases sitting between them. This CDR3 has 15 amino acids. Germline CDR1 is SGHRS and CDR2 is YFSETQ. The CDR3 DNA reads TGCGCCAGCAGCTTGGTCGAGTATATGAACACTGAAGCTTTCTTT. Protein sequence: CASSLVEYMNTEAFF.

This chain joins TRBV28 and TRBJ2-6; unclear D gene. CDR1 is MDHEN and CDR2 is SYDVKM in the germline V gene. The CDR3 extends over 15 amino acids. Trimming removed 7 bases at V and 1 base at J, with 11 bases between. CDR3 DNA sequence: TGTGCCAGCATTAACCGAGGATCTGGGGCCAACGTCCTGACTTTC. Protein: CASINRGSGANVLTF. Variable domain in full (rest from reference TRBV28 and TRBJ2-6): DVKVTQSSRYLVKRTGEKVFLECVQDMDHENMFWYRQDPGLGLRLIYFSYDVKMKEKGDIPEGYSVSREKKERFSLILESASTNQTSMYLCASINRGSGANVLTFGAGSRLTVL.

The CDR3 spells CASSPPKDRGLDTQYF. In DNA form, the CDR3 reads TGTGCCAGCTCACCACCGAAGGACAGGGGATTAGATACGCAGTATTTT. The chain links TRBV18 to TRBJ2-3, with 9 bases aligning to TRBD1. Germline V CDR1 and CDR2: KGHSH, LQKENI. The trim removed 0 bases at V and 5 bases at J, leaving 6 bases unmatched. The CDR3 has 16 residues.

The V call is TRBV4-2, the J call TRBJ1-2; 8 nucleotides align to TRBD1. V shed 4 bases, J shed 6 bases, and the junction held 7 bases outside the gene matches. Per germline, CDR1 LGHNA and CDR2 YNFKEQ. There are 14 residues in the CDR3. The DNA of the CDR3 is TGTGCCAGCAGCCCGACTACAGGGGGTAATGGCTACACCTTC. It specifies CASSPTTGGNGYTF.

DNA of the CDR3: TGCGCCAGCAGCTTTGCCCCGGGGGGGGAGCTGTTTTTT. Protein sequence: CASSFAPGGELFF. The genes are TRBV5-1 and TRBJ2-2; tentative D call: TRBD2 (5 bases). The CDR3 is 13 amino acids. The V gene lost 2 bases and the J gene lost 8 bases, with 10 bases spanning the gap. Per germline, CDR1 SGHRS and CDR2 YFSETQ.

The chain combines TRBV7-2 with TRBJ2-4, with TRBD1 matching over 7 bases. Per germline, CDR1 SGHTA and CDR2 FQGNSA. V trimming: 4 bases; J trimming: 5 bases; junction bases outside the gene matches: 5. The CDR3 is made up of 14 amino acids. The CDR3 sequence: CASSSWDSQNIQYF. CDR3 nucleotide sequence: TGTGCCAGCAGCTCATGGGACAGCCAAAACATTCAGTACTTC.

The V gene is TRBV4-2, the J gene TRBJ1-1, with D maybe TRBD1 (5 bases). The V and J ends lost 8 bases and 5 bases respectively, with 18 bases between them. Germline CDR1 and CDR2: LGHNA and YNFKEQ. The CDR3 length is 14 residues. The CDR3 DNA is TGTGCCAGCGATTCACGGGGGTCCCGGACTGAAGCTTTCTTT. Translating gives CASDSRGSRTEAFF.